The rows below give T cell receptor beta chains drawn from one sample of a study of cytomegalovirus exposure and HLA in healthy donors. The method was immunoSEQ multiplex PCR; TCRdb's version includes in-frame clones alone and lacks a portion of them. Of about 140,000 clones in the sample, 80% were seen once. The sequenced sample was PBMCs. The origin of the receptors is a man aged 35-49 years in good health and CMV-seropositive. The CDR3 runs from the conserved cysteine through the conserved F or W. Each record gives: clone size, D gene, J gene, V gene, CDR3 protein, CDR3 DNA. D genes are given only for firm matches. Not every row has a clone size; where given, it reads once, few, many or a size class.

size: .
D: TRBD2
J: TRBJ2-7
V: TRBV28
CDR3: CASSLFTSGYEQYF
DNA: TGTGCCAGCAGTTTATTTACTAGCGGCTACGAGCAGTACTTC

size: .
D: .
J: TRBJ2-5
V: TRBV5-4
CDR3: CASSSPITSSEETQYF
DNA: TGTGCCAGCAGCTCTCCTATCACTAGCTCGGAAGAGACCCAGTACTTC

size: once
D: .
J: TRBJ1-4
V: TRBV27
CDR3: CASSLGGLLGEKLFF
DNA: TGTGCCAGCAGTTTAGGGGGGTTATTGGGAGAAAAACTGTTTTTT

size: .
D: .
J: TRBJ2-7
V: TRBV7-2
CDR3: CASSLVRGDRREQYF
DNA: TGTGCCAGCAGCTTAGTGCGGGGAGACCGTCGCGAGCAGTACTTC

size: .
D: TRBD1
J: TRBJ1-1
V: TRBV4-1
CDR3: CASSAKIRTGSTEAFF
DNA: TGCGCCAGCAGTGCCAAAATTCGGACAGGGAGCACTGAAGCTTTCTTT

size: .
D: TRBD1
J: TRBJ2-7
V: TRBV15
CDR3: CATSTDRGAYEQYF
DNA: TGTGCCACCAGCACCGACAGGGGGGCATACGAGCAGTACTTC

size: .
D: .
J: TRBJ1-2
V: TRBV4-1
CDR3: CASSQEVGVTGGYTF
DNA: TGCGCCAGCAGCCAAGAAGTCGGGGTGACGGGCGGCTACACCTTC

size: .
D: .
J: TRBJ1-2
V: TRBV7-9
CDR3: CASSLAQGWGYTF
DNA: TGTGCCAGCAGCTTAGCGCAGGGCTGGGGCTACACCTTC

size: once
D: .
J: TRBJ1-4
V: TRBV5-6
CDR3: CASSLSQVDRRNEKLFF
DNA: TGTGCCAGCAGCTTGAGTCAGGTCGACAGACGTAATGAAAAACTGTTTTTT

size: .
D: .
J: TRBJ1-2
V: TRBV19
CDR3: CASSPTGTYYGYTF
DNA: TGTGCCAGTAGTCCGACAGGAACCTATTATGGCTACACCTTC

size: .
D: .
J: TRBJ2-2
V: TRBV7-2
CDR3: CASSGLGHTGELFF
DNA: TGTGCCAGCAGTGGGCTGGGGCATACCGGGGAGCTGTTTTTT

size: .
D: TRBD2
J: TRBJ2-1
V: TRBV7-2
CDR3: CASSLVSAGGVHEQFF
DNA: TGTGCCAGCAGCTTAGTTTCCGCGGGGGGGGTACATGAGCAGTTCTTC

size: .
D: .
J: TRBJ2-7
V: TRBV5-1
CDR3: CASSEWEQYF
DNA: TGCGCCAGCAGCGAGTGGGAGCAGTACTTC

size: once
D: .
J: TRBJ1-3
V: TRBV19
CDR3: CASRPMGHPGNTIYF
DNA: TGTGCCAGTAGACCCATGGGACATCCTGGAAACACCATATATTTT

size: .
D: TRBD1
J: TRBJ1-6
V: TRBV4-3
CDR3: CASSQGRTGYSPLHF
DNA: TGCGCCAGCAGCCAGGGCAGGACAGGGTATTCACCCCTCCACTTT

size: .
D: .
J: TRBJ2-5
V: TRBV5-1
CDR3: CASSLARGSQETQYF
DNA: TGCGCCAGCAGCTTGGCCAGGGGTAGCCAAGAGACCCAGTACTTC

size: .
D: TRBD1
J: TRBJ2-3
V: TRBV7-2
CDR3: CASTLLQGFLTDTQYF
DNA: TGTGCCAGCACCTTACTACAGGGGTTTCTCACAGATACGCAGTATTTT

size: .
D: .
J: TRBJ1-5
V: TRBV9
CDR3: CASSVCGRGLDQPQHF
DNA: TGTGCCAGCAGCGTATGCGGCAGGGGATTAGATCAGCCCCAGCATTTT

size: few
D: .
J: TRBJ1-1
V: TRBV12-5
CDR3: CASGLGDTNTEAFF
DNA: TGTGCTAGTGGTTTGGGGGACACCAACACTGAAGCTTTCTTT

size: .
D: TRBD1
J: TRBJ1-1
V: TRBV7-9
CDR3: CASSRQGKNTEAFF
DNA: TGTGCCAGCAGCCGACAGGGGAAGAACACTGAAGCTTTCTTT

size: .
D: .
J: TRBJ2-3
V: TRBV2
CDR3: CASSQGSGWADTQYF
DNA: TGTGCCAGCAGTCAGGGATCGGGCTGGGCAGATACGCAGTATTTT

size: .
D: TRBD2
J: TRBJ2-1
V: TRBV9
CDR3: CASSVATSGSNEQFF
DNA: TGTGCCAGCAGCGTCGCGACTAGCGGGAGTAATGAGCAGTTCTTC

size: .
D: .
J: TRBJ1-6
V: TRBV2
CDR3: CASSEQGPYNSPLHF
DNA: TGTGCCAGCAGTGAACAGGGTCCCTATAATTCACCCCTCCACTTT

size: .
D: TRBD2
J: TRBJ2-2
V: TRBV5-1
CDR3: CASSFGLAGGPPWELFF
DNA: TGCGCCAGCAGCTTTGGACTAGCGGGGGGGCCACCCTGGGAGCTGTTTTTT

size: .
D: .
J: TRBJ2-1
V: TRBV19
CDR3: CASGGHNEQFF
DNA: TGTGCCAGCGGGGGTCACAATGAGCAGTTCTTC

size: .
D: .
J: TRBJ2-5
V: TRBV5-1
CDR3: CASSLEVRGRGETQYF
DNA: TGCGCCAGCAGCTTGGAGGTCAGGGGTCGGGGAGAGACCCAGTACTTC

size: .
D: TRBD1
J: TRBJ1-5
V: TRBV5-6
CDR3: CASSSTGTGYSNQPQHF
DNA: TGTGCCAGCAGCTCCACCGGGACAGGGTATAGCAATCAGCCCCAGCATTTT

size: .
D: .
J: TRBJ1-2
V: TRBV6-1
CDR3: CASRGTNGNYGYTF
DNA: TGTGCCAGCCGGGGGACGAATGGGAACTATGGCTACACCTTC

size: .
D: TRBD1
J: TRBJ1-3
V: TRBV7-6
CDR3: CASSLGDRGSAIYF
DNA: TGTGCCAGCAGCTTAGGGGACAGGGGAAGCGCCATATATTTT

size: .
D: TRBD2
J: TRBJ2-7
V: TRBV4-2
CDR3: CASSQLPLPGRGLAGGSGSYEQYF
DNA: TGTGCCAGCAGCCAATTACCCCTACCCGGGCGGGGGCTAGCGGGAGGGTCGGGGAGCTACGAGCAGTACTTC

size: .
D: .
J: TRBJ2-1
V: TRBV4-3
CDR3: CASSRLTDSATDEQFF
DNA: TGCGCCAGCAGCCGACTGACGGACTCAGCAACCGATGAGCAGTTCTTC

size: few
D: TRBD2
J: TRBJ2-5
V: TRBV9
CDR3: CASSVGRASGETQYF
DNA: TGTGCCAGCAGCGTTGGAAGGGCTAGCGGGGAGACCCAGTACTTC

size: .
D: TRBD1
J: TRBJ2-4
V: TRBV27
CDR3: CASSGTGGGSQYF
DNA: TGTGCCAGCAGTGGAACAGGGGGCGGGAGTCAGTACTTC

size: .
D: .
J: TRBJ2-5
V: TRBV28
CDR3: CASSLLISGIRETQYF
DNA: TGTGCCAGCAGCCTACTCATTTCGGGGATTAGAGAGACCCAGTACTTC

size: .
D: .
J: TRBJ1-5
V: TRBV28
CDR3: CASSLSTGFGNQPQHF
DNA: TGTGCCAGCAGTTTATCCACAGGGTTCGGCAATCAGCCCCAGCATTTT

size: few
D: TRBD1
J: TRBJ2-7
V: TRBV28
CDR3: CASSLPRTGGYEQYF
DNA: TGTGCCAGCAGTTTACCCCGGACAGGGGGCTACGAGCAGTACTTC

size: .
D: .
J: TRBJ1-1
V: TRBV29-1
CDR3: CSALTGNTEAFF
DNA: TGCAGCGCCTTGACAGGGAACACTGAAGCTTTCTTT

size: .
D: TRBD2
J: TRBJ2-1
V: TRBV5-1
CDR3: CASSIQVSGNNEQFF
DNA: TGCGCCAGCAGCATACAAGTTAGCGGGAATAATGAGCAGTTCTTC

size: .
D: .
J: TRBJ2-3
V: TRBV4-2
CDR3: CASTPGTDTQYF
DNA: TGTGCCAGCACCCCGGGCACAGATACGCAGTATTTT

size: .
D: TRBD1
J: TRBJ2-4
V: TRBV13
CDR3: CASSLVLSGGEIQYF
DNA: TGTGCCAGCAGCTTAGTTCTGTCAGGGGGAGAAATTCAGTACTTC

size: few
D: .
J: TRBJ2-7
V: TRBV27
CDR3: CASSPTSFHEQYF
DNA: TGTGCCAGCAGTCCTACTAGTTTTCACGAGCAGTACTTC

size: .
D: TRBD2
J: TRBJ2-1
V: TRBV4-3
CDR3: CASSQVPMGGTSNEQFF
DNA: TGCGCCAGCAGCCAAGTTCCGATGGGCGGGACTAGCAATGAGCAGTTCTTC

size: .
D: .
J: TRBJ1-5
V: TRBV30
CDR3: CAWSVSGGQPQHF
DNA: TGTGCCTGGAGTGTATCTGGAGGTCAGCCCCAGCATTTT

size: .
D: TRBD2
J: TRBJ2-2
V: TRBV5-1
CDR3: CASSLGLAGNTGELFF
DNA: TGCGCCAGCAGCTTGGGACTAGCGGGAAACACCGGGGAGCTGTTTTTT

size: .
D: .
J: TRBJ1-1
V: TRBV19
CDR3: CASENRARNTEAFF
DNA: TGTGCCAGTGAAAACAGGGCACGGAACACTGAAGCTTTCTTT

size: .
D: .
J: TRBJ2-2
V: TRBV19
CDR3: CASILRGDFANTGELFF
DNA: TGTGCCAGTATCCTTAGGGGCGATTTCGCGAACACCGGGGAGCTGTTTTTT

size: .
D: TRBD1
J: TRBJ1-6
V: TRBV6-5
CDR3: CASRVRTGSSPLHF
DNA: TGTGCCAGCAGGGTTAGGACAGGGAGTTCACCCCTCCACTTT